One sample yielded the 9 T cell receptor beta chains listed below, sequenced in a study of blood T cells in healthy people across ages. A second PCR, run for about 7 to 12 cycles, used a sample-barcoded 5' primer plus a J-beta primer mix. MiXCR, applied by TCRdb to the 5' RACE reads, yields one record per CDR3 protein. The sample lists 1.5 million to 2 million distinct CDR3 sequences, 25% to 30% occurring once. The source material was blood. Every receptor here comes from a woman aged 30 to 39 in good health.

A few counts support this clonotype. The DNA of the CDR3 is TGCAGTGCCACGGGGGGACAGGGACCCCCCAATGAGCAGTTCTTC. This codes for CSATGGQGPPNEQFF. The V call is TRBV20-1, the J call TRBJ2-1; 9 positions agree with TRBD1. CDR1 is DFQATT, CDR2 SNEGSKA, per germline (reference sequence). CDR3 length: 15 amino acids. V lost 6 bases to trimming and J lost 6 bases; unmatched junction nucleotides: 12.

This clonotype was counted a few times. This rearrangement joins TRBV6-1 to TRBJ2-1, with 7 bases matching TRBD2. V lost 0 bases and J lost 9; bases outside the gene matches: 5. The V gene's germline CDR1 is MNHNS and CDR2 SASEGT. This CDR3 has 14 amino acids. The CDR3 nucleotides read TGTGCCAGCAGTGAAGCCGGGAGGACGCTTGAGCAGTTCTTC. This translates into CASSEAGRTLEQFF.

The chain carries TRBV9 and TRBJ1-1; D gene unclear. The germline V and J ends were trimmed by 3 bases and 0 bases, with 27 bases remaining between them. Germline CDR1 is SGDLS and CDR2 is YYNGEE. The CDR3 length is 20 residues. The DNA for the CDR3 is TGTGCCAGCAGCGGATACGCGGAGCCCAACCGCGTCCTCATGAACACTGAAGCTTTCTTT. It codes for CASSGYAEPNRVLMNTEAFF.

This clonotype was observed a handful of times. The junction differs from germline at one of its ends, possibly a read error. The chain recombines TRBV14 with TRBJ2-1; 9 bases map to TRBD2. This CDR3 has 17 amino acids. Germline loops: CDR1 SGHDN, CDR2 FVKESK. Written as DNA, the CDR3 is TGTGCCAACAGCCCCTCTCTCTCTAGCGGGGCTGGCGGTGAGCAGTTCTTC. The encoded protein is CANSPSLSSGAGGEQFF.

Only a few counts were recorded for this clonotype. The chain links TRBV20-1 to TRBJ2-1, with 9 bases fitting TRBD1. CDR1 and CDR2 (germline): DFQATT, SNEGSKA (reference sequence). The CDR3 loop spans 15 amino acids. V dropped 6 bases and J dropped 9; count of bases not matched to a gene: 15. The CDR3 loop is CSAQRGGTGLSEQFF. CDR3 coding DNA: TGCAGTGCGCAACGAGGAGGGACAGGGTTGAGTGAGCAGTTCTTC.

This clonotype was found many times. The J gene is TRBJ2-5, the V gene TRBV12-3 or TRBV12-4, with D possibly TRBD2 on 5 matching bases. V gave up 6 bases and J gave up 1 base, with 15 bases separating them. The CDR3 contains 15 residues. CDR3 in amino acids: CASSIVGRPQETQYF. The CDR3 DNA is TGTGCCAGCAGCATAGTGGGGAGACCCCAAGAGACCCAGTACTTC.

This chain links TRBV14 with TRBJ2-7; 12 bases align to TRBD2. Trimming cost V 2 bases and J 6 bases; bases outside gene matches: 5. CDR3 size: 15 residues. Germline V gene lookup returns CDR1 SGHDN and CDR2 FVKESK. CDR3 bases: TGTGCCAGCAGCCAACGGACTAGCGGGATCTCCGAGCAGTACTTC. Residues: CASSQRTSGISEQYF.

The J gene is TRBJ1-5, the V gene TRBV4-3; the D gene is possibly TRBD1 (5 bases). CDR3 length: 16 amino acids. CDR1 and CDR2 from the germline V gene are LGHNA and YSLEER. V lost 6 bases and J lost 4, with 19 bases in between. In nucleotides, the CDR3 is TGCGCCAGCAGTAAGGCGAGGGGAGAAATGAATCAGCCCCAGCATTTT. Protein sequence: CASSKARGEMNQPQHF.

Regarding this clonotype: One junction end disagrees with the germline gene, perhaps due to a read error. This chain joins TRBV13 and TRBJ2-4; no definite D call. Germline lookup yields CDR1 PRHDT and CDR2 FYEKMQ (reference sequence). The CDR3 is 15 residues long. The CDR3 DNA reads as TGTGCCACCAGCTTCAGGACGGGAGCCAAAAACATTCAGTACTTC. It codes for CATSFRTGAKNIQYF. The full variable domain, in which reference TRBV13 and TRBJ2-4 provide the parts outside the CDR3, is AAGVIQSPRHLIKEKRETATLKCYPIPRHDTVYWYQQGPGQDPQFLISFYEKMQSDKGSIPDRFSAQQFSDYHSELNMSSLELGDSALYFCATSFRTGAKNIQYFGAGTRLSVL.